The 25 T cell receptor beta chains below were found in one sample sequenced in a study of T cell responses to AZD1222 COVID-19 vaccine. The data were produced by immunoSEQ multiplex PCR, yet TCRdb's version contains in-frame clones alone and is incomplete. This sample has around 160,000 clones; around 92% occur once, and the top ten carry approximately 1.2%. Material: peripheral blood, obtained 28 days after the second AZD1222 dose. The receptors were gathered from an adult who received the AZD1222 COVID-19 vaccine.

The V gene is TRBV7-8, the J gene TRBJ1-6; a possible D gene is TRBD1 (5 bases). V was trimmed by 2 bases and J by 10 bases, leaving 15 bases between them. From germline, CDR1 is SGHVS and CDR2 FQNEAQ. CDR3 size: 15 residues. Here the CDR3 DNA reads TGTGCCAGCAGCTTAAAGTCGGGGGGAGTCTCACCCCTCCACTTT. This gives the protein CASSLKSGGVSPLHF.

The V gene is TRBV28, the J gene TRBJ1-2, with TRBD1 as a possible D gene (6 bases). CDR1 MDHEN and CDR2 SYDVKM come from the germline V gene. The CDR3 extends over 12 amino acids. V shed 3 bases and J shed 10 bases, with 12 bases lying between them. CDR3 in amino acids: CASSLGTRDYTF. DNA for the CDR3: TGTGCCAGCAGTTTGGGGACAAGGGACTACACCTTC.

Points on this clone: Other DNA sequences in this specimen translate into the identical CDR3. This chain joins TRBV9 and TRBJ2-7; 13 bases agree with TRBD2. CDR3 size: 16 residues. Germline CDR1 reads SGDLS; CDR2 reads YYNGEE. The V gene end was trimmed by 3 bases and the J gene end by 2 bases; junction bases not matched to a gene: 5. DNA of the CDR3: TGTGCCAGCAGCGAGGGGGGGACTAGCGGGACCTACGAGCAGTACTTC. Amino acid sequence: CASSEGGTSGTYEQYF.

The chain links TRBV7-9 to TRBJ2-2; possibly TRBD1 for D (5 bases). The CDR3 contains 20 residues. Trimming cost V 7 bases and J 7 bases, with 34 bases left between them. The germline V gene encodes CDR1 SEHNR and CDR2 FQNEAQ (reference sequence). DNA of the CDR3: TGTGCCAGCACCGGAATAGCAAGGGGCGCTCCCGGCCGAGAAAGCGGGGAGCTGTTTTTT. Translation gives CASTGIARGAPGRESGELFF.

The CDR3 DNA sequence: TGTGCCAGCAGTCGGGGGTCTAGCGTTGAATACGAGCAGTACTTC. This sequence encodes CASSRGSSVEYEQYF. This chain links TRBV27 with TRBJ2-7, with a tentative D call TRBD2 (6 bases). Germline CDR1 MNHEY, CDR2 SMNVEV (reference sequence). The CDR3 runs to 15 residues. Trimming cost V 5 bases and J 4 bases, with 18 bases left between them.

CDR3 bases: TGTGCCAGCAGCCCGAGCGACAGGGTGGTCTCTGGAAACACCATATATTTT. Encoded protein: CASSPSDRVVSGNTIYF. The V and J genes are TRBV3-1 (or the pseudogene TRBV3-2) and TRBJ1-3; 7 bases agree with TRBD1. V dropped 4 bases and J dropped 0; count of bases not matched to a gene: 9. In germline, CDR1 is LGHDT, CDR2 YNNKEL (reference sequence). This CDR3 contains 17 residues.

This rearrangement joins TRBV10-3 to TRBJ1-1; 10 positions agree with TRBD1. This CDR3 has 16 residues. Germline CDR1 is ENHRY and CDR2 is SYGVKD. With V trimmed by 6 bases and J by 0 bases, 7 bases remained unmatched. The CDR3 DNA sequence: TGTGCCATCAGCGGGACAGGGGTTCTAATGAACACTGAAGCTTTCTTT. Protein sequence: CAISGTGVLMNTEAFF.

The CDR3 coding sequence is TGTGCCAGCAGCGGGAGACGCGGGGACGAGCAGTACTTC. Translation: CASSGRRGDEQYF. This chain joins TRBV7-2 and TRBJ2-7; possibly TRBD2 for D (6 bases). Trimming removed 5 bases at V and 5 bases at J, with 13 bases between. This CDR3 has 13 residues. CDR1 and CDR2 from the germline V gene are SGHTA and FQGNSA.

The chain employs TRBV4-3 and TRBJ2-7, with D possibly being TRBD2 (5 bases). V shed 0 bases and J shed 4 bases, with 13 bases lying between them. This CDR3 is 15 amino acids long. CDR1 is LGHNA and CDR2 is YSLEER in the germline V gene. CDR3 in DNA: TGCGCCAGCAGCCAAGATCGGGGTCTGGGATACGAGCAGTACTTC. As protein: CASSQDRGLGYEQYF.

In nucleotides, the CDR3 is TGTGCCAGCAGCCAAGATCTGGCGGGGGCACGGGTGCAGTTCTTC. It yields the protein CASSQDLAGARVQFF. The chain joins TRBV4-2 to TRBJ2-1, with TRBD2 as a possible D gene (7 bases). V was shortened by 0 bases and J by 12 bases, with 18 bases between the two germline ends. Germline values: CDR1 LGHNA, CDR2 YNFKEQ. The CDR3 extends over 15 amino acids.

This clone was counted once. The chain has TRBV7-2 and TRBJ1-5, with D possibly TRBD1 on 6 matching bases. Trimming took off 5 bases at V and 5 bases at J, with 22 bases between the two ends. The germline V gene encodes CDR1 SGHTA and CDR2 FQGNSA. The CDR3 runs to 17 residues. CDR3 in amino acids: CASSIPPIWGPDQPQHF. The CDR3, as DNA: TGTGCCAGCAGCATACCCCCTATCTGGGGGCCGGATCAGCCCCAGCATTTT.

The chain employs TRBV14 and TRBJ1-1, with D possibly matching TRBD1 (5 bases). From germline, CDR1 is SGHDN and CDR2 FVKESK. Trimming cost V 1 base and J 3 bases, with 6 bases left between them. This CDR3 region has 13 residues. In DNA form, the CDR3 reads TGTGCCAGCAGCCAAGGGGACTACACTGAAGCTTTCTTT. Its translation is CASSQGDYTEAFF.

The genes are TRBV2 and TRBJ2-1; D is possibly TRBD2 (6 bases). The CDR3 consists of 13 residues. Trimming took off 8 bases at V and 4 bases at J, with 12 bases between the two ends. Germline values: CDR1 SNHLY, CDR2 FYNNEI. CDR3 DNA sequence: TGTGCCAGCGTAGGACTACGATACAATGAGCAGTTCTTC. It yields the protein CASVGLRYNEQFF.

CDR3 region: CASSLGQGAEPQHF. In DNA form, the CDR3 reads TGCGCCAGCAGCTTGGGCCAGGGGGCCGAGCCCCAGCATTTT. The J gene is TRBJ1-5, the V gene TRBV5-1, with TRBD1 matching 8 bases. V was clipped by 0 bases and J by 8 bases; unmatched bases: 4. The length of the CDR3 is 14 residues. Germline V gene lookup returns CDR1 SGHRS and CDR2 YFSETQ.

The genes are TRBV5-6 and TRBJ1-2; no clear D. CDR1 SGHDT and CDR2 YYEEEE come from the germline V gene. The CDR3 extends over 18 amino acids. Deletions cut 2 bases from V and 2 bases from J, with 22 bases between. The CDR3 is CASSFGLQLQERNYGYTF. The CDR3 DNA is TGTGCCAGCAGCTTTGGGCTCCAATTGCAGGAACGAAACTATGGCTACACCTTC.

V is TRBV27 and J is TRBJ2-3, with D hard to call. Looked up from germline, CDR1 is MNHEY and CDR2 is SMNVEV (reference sequence). The V gene lost 3 bases and the J gene lost 6 bases, with 10 bases spanning the gap. This CDR3 comprises 13 residues. The CDR3 reads CASSFTSVDTQYF. CDR3 in DNA: TGTGCCAGCAGTTTTACATCGGTCGATACGCAGTATTTT.

The CDR3 spells CASSLGWVGGEMETQYF. The CDR3 bases are TGCGCCAGCAGCTTGGGATGGGTAGGAGGAGAGATGGAGACCCAGTACTTC. The chain is built from TRBV5-1 and TRBJ2-5; perhaps TRBD2 as D (5 bases). Germline V CDR1 and CDR2: SGHRS, YFSETQ. CDR3 length equals 17 residues. Trimming cost V 0 bases and J 5 bases, with 20 bases left between them.

The table lists this clone with a few counts. The rearrangement links TRBV29-1 to TRBJ1-4; D gene unclear. The CDR3 runs to 10 residues. Germline-derived CDR1 and CDR2 are SQVTM and ANQGSEA. Trimming took off 4 bases at V and 12 bases at J, with 9 bases between the two ends. For the CDR3, the DNA is TGCAGCGTTGGGCAGGAGGAACTGTTTTTT. This sequence encodes CSVGQEELFF.

The CDR3 DNA reads TGTGCCAGCAGCGCCCTCGAGGCGAACACTGAAGCTTTCTTT. Protein product: CASSALEANTEAFF. The rearrangement uses TRBV2 and TRBJ1-1; D is ambiguous. V gave up 6 bases and J gave up 1 base, with 12 bases separating them. The germline CDR1 and CDR2 sequences are SNHLY and FYNNEI. The CDR3 runs to 14 residues.

The J gene is TRBJ1-1, the V gene TRBV19, with D uncertain. V lost 8 bases and J 8 bases, leaving 6 bases between the germline ends. This CDR3 is 9 amino acids long. Germline CDR1 LNHDA, CDR2 SQIVND (reference sequence). The CDR3 spells CASGREAFF. Here the CDR3 DNA reads TGTGCCAGTGGGAGGGAAGCTTTCTTT.

The rearrangement links TRBV19 to TRBJ1-5, with D perhaps matching TRBD1 (5 bases). Trimming removed 5 bases from V and 13 bases from J, with 15 bases in between. The germline V gene has CDR1 LNHDA and CDR2 SQIVND (reference sequence). This CDR3 has 12 residues. The CDR3 nucleotides read TGTGCCAGTAGTCAAGACAGACTTCTTCAGCATTTT. Protein product: CASSQDRLLQHF.

The CDR3 loop reads CASSFSGLRTDTQYF. CDR3 DNA sequence: TGTGCCAGCAGCTTCTCTGGACTTCGCACAGATACGCAGTATTTT. The chain uses TRBV7-9 and TRBJ2-3; D may be TRBD2 (5 bases). V was shortened by 3 bases and J by 1 base, with 11 bases between the two germline ends. Germline V gene lookup returns CDR1 SEHNR and CDR2 FQNEAQ (reference sequence). The CDR3 is 15 residues long.

The chain links TRBV18 to TRBJ1-4, with 8 bases aligning to TRBD1. CDR1 and CDR2 from the germline V gene are KGHSH and LQKENI. The length of the CDR3 is 16 residues. V gave up 3 bases and J gave up 6 bases; unmatched junction bases: 9. The CDR3 reads CASSPRTTGVDEKLFF. The CDR3 nucleotides are TGTGCCAGCTCACCCCGGACGACAGGGGTGGATGAAAAACTGTTTTTT.

This clone was found a few times. V is TRBV10-3 and J is TRBJ1-3, with D possibly matching TRBD1 (5 bases). Germline CDR1 reads ENHRY; CDR2 reads SYGVKD. V lost 10 bases, J lost 1 base, and 11 bases lay in between. The CDR3 sequence is 13 residues long. CDR3 in amino acids: CASKQESGNTIYF. Written as DNA, the CDR3 is TGTGCCAGTAAACAGGAATCTGGAAACACCATATATTTT.

The chain carries TRBV7-2 and TRBJ2-7, with 9 bases that match TRBD2. The CDR3 has 17 residues. V shed 4 bases and J 6 bases; nucleotides not matched to a gene: 16. Germline values: CDR1 SGHTA, CDR2 FQGNSA. The DNA of the CDR3 is TGTGCCAGCAGCTCCCGTATGGGTTTAGCGGGAGCCCGCGAGCAGTACTTC. It codes for CASSSRMGLAGAREQYF.